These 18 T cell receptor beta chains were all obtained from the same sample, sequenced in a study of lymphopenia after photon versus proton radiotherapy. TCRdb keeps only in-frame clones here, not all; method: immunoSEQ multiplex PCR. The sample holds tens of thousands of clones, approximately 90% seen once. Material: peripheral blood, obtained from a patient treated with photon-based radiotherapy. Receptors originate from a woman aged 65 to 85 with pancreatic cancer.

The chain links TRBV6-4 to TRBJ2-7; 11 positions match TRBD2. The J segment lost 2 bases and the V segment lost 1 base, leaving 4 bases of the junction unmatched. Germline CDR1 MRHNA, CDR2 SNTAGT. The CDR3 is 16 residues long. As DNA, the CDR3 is TGTGCCAGCAGTGACTGGGGACTAGCGGACACCTACGAGCAGTACTTC. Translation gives CASSDWGLADTYEQYF.

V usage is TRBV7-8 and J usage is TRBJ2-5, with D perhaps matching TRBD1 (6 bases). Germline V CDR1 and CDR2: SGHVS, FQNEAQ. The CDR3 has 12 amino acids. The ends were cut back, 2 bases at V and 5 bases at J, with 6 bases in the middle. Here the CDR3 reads CASSLQGETQYF. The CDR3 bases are TGTGCCAGCAGCTTACAGGGGGAGACCCAGTACTTC.

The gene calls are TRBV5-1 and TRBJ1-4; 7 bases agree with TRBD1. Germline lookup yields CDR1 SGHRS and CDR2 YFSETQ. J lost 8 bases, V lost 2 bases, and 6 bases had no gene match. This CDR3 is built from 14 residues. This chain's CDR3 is CASSFRDRGEKLFF. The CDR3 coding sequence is TGCGCCAGCAGCTTCCGGGACAGAGGGGAAAAACTGTTTTTT.

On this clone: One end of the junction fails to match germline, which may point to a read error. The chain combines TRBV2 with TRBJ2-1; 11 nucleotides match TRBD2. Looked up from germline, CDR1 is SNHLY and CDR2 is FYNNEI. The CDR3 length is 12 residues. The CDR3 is CASSVSGRAHVF. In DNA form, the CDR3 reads TGTGCCAGCAGCGTTAGCGGGAGGGCCCACGTCTTC.

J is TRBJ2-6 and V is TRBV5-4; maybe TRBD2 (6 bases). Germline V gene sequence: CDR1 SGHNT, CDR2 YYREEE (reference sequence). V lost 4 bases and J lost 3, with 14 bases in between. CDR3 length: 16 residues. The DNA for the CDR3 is TGTGCCAGCAGCCTCGGATGGGGGGTTGGGGCCAACGTCCTGACTTTC. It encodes CASSLGWGVGANVLTF. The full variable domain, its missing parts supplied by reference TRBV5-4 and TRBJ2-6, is ETGVTQSPTHLIKTRGQQVTLRCSSQSGHNTVSWYQQALGQGPQFIFQYYREEENGRGNFPPRFSGLQFPNYSSELNVNALELDDSALYLCASSLGWGVGANVLTFGAGSRLTVL.

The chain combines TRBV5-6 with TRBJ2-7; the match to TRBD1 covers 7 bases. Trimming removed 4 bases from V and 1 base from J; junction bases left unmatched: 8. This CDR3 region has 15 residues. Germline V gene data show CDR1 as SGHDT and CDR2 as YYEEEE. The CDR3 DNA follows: TGTGCCAGCAGCCTGGTTGGGACAGAGTCCTACGAGCAGTACTTC. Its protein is CASSLVGTESYEQYF.

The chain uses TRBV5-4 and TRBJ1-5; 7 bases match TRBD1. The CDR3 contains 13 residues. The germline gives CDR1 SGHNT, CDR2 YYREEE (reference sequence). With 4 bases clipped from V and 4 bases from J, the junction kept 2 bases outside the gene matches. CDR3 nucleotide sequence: TGTGCCAGCAGCAAGGACAGGAATCAGCCCCAGCATTTT. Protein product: CASSKDRNQPQHF.

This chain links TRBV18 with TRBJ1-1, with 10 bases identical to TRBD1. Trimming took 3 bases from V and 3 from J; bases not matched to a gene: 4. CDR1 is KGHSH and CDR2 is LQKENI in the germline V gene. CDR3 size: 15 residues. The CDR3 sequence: CASSPRDRGYTEAFF. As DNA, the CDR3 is TGTGCCAGCTCACCCCGGGACAGGGGTTACACTGAAGCTTTCTTT.

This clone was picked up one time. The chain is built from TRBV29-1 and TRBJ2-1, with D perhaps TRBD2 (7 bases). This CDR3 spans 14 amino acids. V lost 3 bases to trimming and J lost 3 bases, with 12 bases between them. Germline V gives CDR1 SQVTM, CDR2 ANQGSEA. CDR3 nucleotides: TGCAGCGTTGAGGGGGCGGGAGTCTACAATGAGCAGTTCTTC. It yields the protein CSVEGAGVYNEQFF.

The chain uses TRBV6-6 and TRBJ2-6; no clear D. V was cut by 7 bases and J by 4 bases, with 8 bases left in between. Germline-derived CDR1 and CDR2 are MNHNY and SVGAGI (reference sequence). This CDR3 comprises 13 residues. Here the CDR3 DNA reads TGTGCCAGCACCAACCGGGGGGCCAACGTCCTGACTTTC. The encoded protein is CASTNRGANVLTF.

The CDR3 region has the DNA TGTGCCAGCAGCTTAGGACACAGGCAGCCCCAGCATTTT. This translates into CASSLGHRQPQHF. This rearrangement joins TRBV5-8 to TRBJ1-5, with a possible D match to TRBD1 (5 bases). Trimming removed 2 bases from V and 7 bases from J, with 10 bases in between. Per germline, CDR1 SGHTS and CDR2 YDEGEE. The CDR3 runs to 13 residues.

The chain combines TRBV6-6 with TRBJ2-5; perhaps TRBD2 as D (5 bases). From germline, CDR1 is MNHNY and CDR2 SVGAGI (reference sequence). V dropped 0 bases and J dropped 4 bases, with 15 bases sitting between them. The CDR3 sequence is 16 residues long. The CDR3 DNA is TGTGCCAGCAGTTACTCCGGCCGTGCCGAGGGAGAGACCCAGTACTTC. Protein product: CASSYSGRAEGETQYF.

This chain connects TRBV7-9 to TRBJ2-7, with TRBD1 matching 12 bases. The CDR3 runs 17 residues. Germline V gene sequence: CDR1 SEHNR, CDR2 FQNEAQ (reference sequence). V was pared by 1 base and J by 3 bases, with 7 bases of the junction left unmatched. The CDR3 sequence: CASSLGGTGGVVYEQYF. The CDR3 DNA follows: TGTGCCAGCAGCTTAGGAGGGACAGGGGGCGTCGTCTACGAGCAGTACTTC.

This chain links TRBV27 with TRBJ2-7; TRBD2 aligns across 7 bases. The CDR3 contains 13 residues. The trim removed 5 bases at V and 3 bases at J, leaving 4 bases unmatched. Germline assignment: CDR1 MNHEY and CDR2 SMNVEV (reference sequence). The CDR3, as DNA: TGTGCCAGCAGTAGAGGCGGGAGCTACGAGCAGTACTTC. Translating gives CASSRGGSYEQYF.

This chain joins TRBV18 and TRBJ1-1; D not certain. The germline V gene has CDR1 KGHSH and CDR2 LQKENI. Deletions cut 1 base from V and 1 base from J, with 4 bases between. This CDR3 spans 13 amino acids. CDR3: CASSPRQNTEAFF. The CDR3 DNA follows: TGTGCCAGCTCACCACGCCAGAACACTGAAGCTTTCTTT.

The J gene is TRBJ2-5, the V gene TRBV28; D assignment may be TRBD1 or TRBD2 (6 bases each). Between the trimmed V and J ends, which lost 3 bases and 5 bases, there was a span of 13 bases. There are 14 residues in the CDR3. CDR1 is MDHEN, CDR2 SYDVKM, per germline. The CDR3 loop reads CASSLTGAWETQYF. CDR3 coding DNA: TGTGCCAGCAGTTTGACGGGGGCGTGGGAGACCCAGTACTTC.

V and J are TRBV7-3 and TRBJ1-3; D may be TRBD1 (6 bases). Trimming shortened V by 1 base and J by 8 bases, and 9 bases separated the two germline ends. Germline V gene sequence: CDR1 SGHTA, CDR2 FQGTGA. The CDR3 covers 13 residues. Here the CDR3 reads CASSLNREDTIYF. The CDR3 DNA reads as TGTGCCAGCAGCTTAAACAGGGAGGACACCATATATTTT.

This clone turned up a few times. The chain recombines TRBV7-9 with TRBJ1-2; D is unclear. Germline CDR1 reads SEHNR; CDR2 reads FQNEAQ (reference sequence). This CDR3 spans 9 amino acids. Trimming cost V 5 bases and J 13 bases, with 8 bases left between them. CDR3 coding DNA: TGTGCCAGCAGCCCCCGGGGCACCTTC. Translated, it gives CASSPRGTF.